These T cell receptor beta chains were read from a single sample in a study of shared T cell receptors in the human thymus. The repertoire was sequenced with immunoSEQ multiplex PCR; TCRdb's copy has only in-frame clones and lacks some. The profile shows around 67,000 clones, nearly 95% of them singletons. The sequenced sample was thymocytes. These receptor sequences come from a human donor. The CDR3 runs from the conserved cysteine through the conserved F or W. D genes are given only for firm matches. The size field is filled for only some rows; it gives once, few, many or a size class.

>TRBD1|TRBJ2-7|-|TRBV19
TGTGCCAGTAGTACCGATCAACCGGGACAGATACCCTACGAGCAGTACTTC
CASSTDQPGQIPYEQYF
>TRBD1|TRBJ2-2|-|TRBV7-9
TGTGCCAGCAGCTTAGCCGGACAGGGGAGTAGCGGGGAGCTGTTTTTT
CASSLAGQGSSGELFF
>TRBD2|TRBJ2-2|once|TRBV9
TGTGCCAGCAGCGTCATAGCGGGGGGCCCTGATGTCACCGGGGAGCTGTTTTTT
CASSVIAGGPDVTGELFF
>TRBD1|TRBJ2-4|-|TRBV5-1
TGCGCCAGCAGCCCTGCCGGGACAGGGCGACGGTTGGCCAAAAACATTCAGTACTTC
CASSPAGTGRRLAKNIQYF
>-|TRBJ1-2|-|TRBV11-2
TGTGCCAGCAGCCTAACGGGGACCTATGGCTACACCTTC
CASSLTGTYGYTF
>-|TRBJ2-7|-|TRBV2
TGTGCCAGCAGTGAAGCGCCTATAGGGGGGGCCCCTCTCGAGCAGTACTTC
CASSEAPIGGAPLEQYF
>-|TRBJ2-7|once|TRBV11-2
TGTGCCAGCAGCTTATTCTCAGGCGGATCCTACGAGCAGTACTTC
CASSLFSGGSYEQYF
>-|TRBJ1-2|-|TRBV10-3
TGTGCCATCAGTGGCTACTATGGCTACACCTTC
CAISGYYGYTF
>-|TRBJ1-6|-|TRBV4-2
TGTGCCAGCAGCCAAGATGAGACTCTAGGGGCACCCCTCCACTTT
CASSQDETLGAPLHF
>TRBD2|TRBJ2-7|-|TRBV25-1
TGTGCCAGCCGCCTTAGCGGGGGCCTCTACGAGCAGTACTTC
CASRLSGGLYEQYF
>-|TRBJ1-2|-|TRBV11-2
TGTGCCAGCAGCGGTTCGGCGTCCAGAAGCTACACCTTC
CASSGSASRSYTF
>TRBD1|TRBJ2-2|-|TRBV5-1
TGCGCCAGCAGTCCGACAGGGGGCGAATTATCCACCGGGGAGCTGTTTTTT
CASSPTGGELSTGELFF
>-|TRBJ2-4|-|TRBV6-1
TGTGCCAGCAGTGAAGACTCACTAGAAGGCAAAAACATTCAGTACTTC
CASSEDSLEGKNIQYF
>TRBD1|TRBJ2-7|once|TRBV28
TGTGCCAGCAGACTCCGACAGGGGGAATTCCCTCCCTACGAGCAGTACTTC
CASRLRQGEFPPYEQYF
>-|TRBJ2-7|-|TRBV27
TGTGCCAGCAGTCCGGGGGCAGGGTTCGGCGAGCAGTACTTC
CASSPGAGFGEQYF
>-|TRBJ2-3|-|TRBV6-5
TGTGCCAGCAGTTACTCCACAGAGAGCACAGATACGCAGTATTTT
CASSYSTESTDTQYF
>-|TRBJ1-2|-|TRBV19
TGTGCCAGTAGCCCGGGGGTCGGGTATAACTATGGCTACACCTTC
CASSPGVGYNYGYTF
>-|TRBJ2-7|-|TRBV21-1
TGTGCCAGCAGCAAATTAGGAGTTTTAGGCAGGGCAGGGGAGCAGTACTTC
CASSKLGVLGRAGEQYF
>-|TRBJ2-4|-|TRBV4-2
TGTGCCAGCAGCCAAGATGGAGCCTTAGCCAAAAACATTCAGTACTTC
CASSQDGALAKNIQYF
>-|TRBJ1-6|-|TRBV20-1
TGCAGTGCTAGAGAGAATTCGCCCCTCCACTTT
CSARENSPLHF
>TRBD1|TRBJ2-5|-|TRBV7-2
TGTGCCAGCAGCTTTAGGGACAGGGGTGAGACCCAGTACTTC
CASSFRDRGETQYF
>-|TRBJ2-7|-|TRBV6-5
TGTGCCAGCAGTCCCCCGGGACCGAGGAACTACGAGCAGTACTTC
CASSPPGPRNYEQYF
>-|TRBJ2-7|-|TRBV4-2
TGTGCCAGCAGCCCCCGGGGGCTTCCCCCTCTACGCGCCGAGCAGTACTTC
CASSPRGLPPLRAEQYF
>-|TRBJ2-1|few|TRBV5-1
TGCGCCAGCAGCTTGCGGCTAGCGCGAACCTCCTACAATGAGCAGTTCTTC
CASSLRLARTSYNEQFF
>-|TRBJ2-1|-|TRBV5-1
TGCGCCAGCAGCTGGCGGGCCTACAATGAGCAGTTCTTC
CASSWRAYNEQFF
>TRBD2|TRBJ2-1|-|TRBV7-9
TGTGCCAGCAGCCCTAGCGGGGGGGCAACTGAGCAGTTCTTC
CASSPSGGATEQFF
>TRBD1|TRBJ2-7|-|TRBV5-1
TGCGCCAGCAGCTTGGCGGACAGGGGGTACGAGCAGTACTTC
CASSLADRGYEQYF
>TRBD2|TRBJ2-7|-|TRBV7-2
TGTGCCAGCAGCTTACCACACCGGACTAGCGGAGGGTTGATGGACGAGCAGTACTTC
CASSLPHRTSGGLMDEQYF
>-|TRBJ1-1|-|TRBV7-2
TGTGCCAGCAGCTTATTAGTGGGAGTGAACACTGAAGCTTTCTTT
CASSLLVGVNTEAFF
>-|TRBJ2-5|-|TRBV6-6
TGTGCCAGCAGTTTCCCAGGGAAAGAGACCCAGTACTTC
CASSFPGKETQYF
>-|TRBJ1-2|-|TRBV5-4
TGTGCCAGCAGCTTCCCCCCTTTACCAAGGGACCCCCGAGGCTGGTATGGCTACACCTTC
CASSFPPLPRDPRGWYGYTF
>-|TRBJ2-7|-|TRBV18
TGTGCCAGCTCACCCTCGCGTCGGCCCTACGAGCAGTACTTC
CASSPSRRPYEQYF
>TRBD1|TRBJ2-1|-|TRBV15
TGTGCCACCAGCAGTTGGCACCGGGACAGGGCGGGCAATGAGCAGTTCTTC
CATSSWHRDRAGNEQFF
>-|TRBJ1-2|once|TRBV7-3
TGTGCCAGCAGCCAAAACCCACTAAGGACTATCTATGGCTACACCTTC
CASSQNPLRTIYGYTF
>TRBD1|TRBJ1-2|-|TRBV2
TGTGCCAGCGGGAGGGACAGGGCAACTAACTATGGCTACACCTTC
CASGRDRATNYGYTF
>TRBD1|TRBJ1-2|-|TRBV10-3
TGTGCCATCAGTAGCGGACAGGTTAGCGCTAACTATGGCTACACCTTC
CAISSGQVSANYGYTF
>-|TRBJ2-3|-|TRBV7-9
TGTGCCAGCAGTATTCCAGGGGGCACAGATACGCAGTATTTT
CASSIPGGTDTQYF
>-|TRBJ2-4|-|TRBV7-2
TGTGCCAGCAGCTCCCGTACAGGGAGGAAAGCCAAAAACATTCAGTACTTC
CASSSRTGRKAKNIQYF
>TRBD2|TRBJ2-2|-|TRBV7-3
TGTGCCAGCAGCTTAAGGTTTCATGCGGGGGCCGGGGAGCTGTTTTTT
CASSLRFHAGAGELFF
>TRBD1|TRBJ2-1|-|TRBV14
TGTGCCAGCAGCCAACCGTACCGGGACAGACTTTACAATGAGCAGTTCTTC
CASSQPYRDRLYNEQFF
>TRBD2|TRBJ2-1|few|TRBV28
TGTGCCAGCAGTTTATCCTCACTTACTAGCGGTAACTACAATGAGCAGTTCTTC
CASSLSSLTSGNYNEQFF
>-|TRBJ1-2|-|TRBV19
TGTGCCAGTAGCGGCGACAGGTACTATGGCCACACCTTC
CASSGDRYYGHTF
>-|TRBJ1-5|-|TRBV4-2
TGTGCCAGCAGCCAAGAAGTCCCAGGGGCCCCCACCGGTCCGCCCCAGCATTTT
CASSQEVPGAPTGPPQHF
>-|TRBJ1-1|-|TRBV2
TGTGCCAGCAGTGAAGCGCTTCGGGGTCTAGGGAGTACTGAAGCTTTCTTT
CASSEALRGLGSTEAFF
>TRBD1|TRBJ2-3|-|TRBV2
TGTGCCAGCAGGGGGACAGGGGGCAGTCGGAGCACAGATACGCAGTATTTT
CASRGTGGSRSTDTQYF
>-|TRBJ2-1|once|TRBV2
TGTGCCAGCAGTAGGGGGATGCGGCATTACAATGAGCAGTTCTTC
CASSRGMRHYNEQFF
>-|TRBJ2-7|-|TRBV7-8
TGTGCCAGCAGCCAAGGGGGGGTCAGGAAAGACTACGAGCAGTACTTC
CASSQGGVRKDYEQYF
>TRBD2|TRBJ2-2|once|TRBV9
TGTGCCAGCAGCGTAGCTCGGCGGGGGGGCCTAAACACCGGGGAGCTGTTTTTT
CASSVARRGGLNTGELFF
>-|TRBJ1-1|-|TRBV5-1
TGCGCCAGCAGCTTGGCCGTTGAGGGGCTAGCGGGCACTGAAGCTTTCTTT
CASSLAVEGLAGTEAFF